This passage covers 4 T cell receptor beta chains from one sample sequenced in a study of cytomegalovirus exposure and HLA in healthy donors (dated by TCRdb to the late 2010s). The library was prepared using the immunoSEQ multiplex PCR assay. The multiplex PCR relied on a mix of 60 forward primers for TCR Vbeta segments and 13 reverse primers for TCR Jbeta segments. The immuneACCESS repertoire file appears here via TCRdb, limited to in-frame rearrangements. These files lack a portion of the clones; in checked studies, under half of the deficit traces to unresolved V genes, and the cause of the others is not known. Within this sample are about 85,000 clones, with 60% to 80% of them counted one time only. The ten largest clones add up to approximately 2% of the sample. What was sequenced was PBMCs. The receptors were sampled from a boy younger than 18 in good health and CMV-seronegative.

The chain uses TRBV10-3 and TRBJ1-2; 7 nucleotides match TRBD1. This CDR3 is 18 amino acids long. After removal of 6 bases from V and 4 bases from J, the junction contained 20 bases not matched to a gene. Germline CDR1 and CDR2: ENHRY and SYGVKD. The CDR3 sequence: CAIRFGGQANTLSYGYTF. The CDR3 DNA sequence: TGTGCCATCAGATTCGGCGGACAGGCGAACACTTTATCCTATGGCTACACCTTC.

This chain connects TRBV9 to TRBJ1-1, with TRBD1 as a possible D gene (5 bases). The CDR3 consists of 15 residues. Germline lookup yields CDR1 SGDLS and CDR2 YYNGEE. V lost 4 bases, J lost 1 base, and 14 bases lay in between. The CDR3 sequence: CASSPVGGRNTEAFF. Here the CDR3 DNA reads TGTGCCAGCAGCCCCGTGGGGGGGAGGAACACTGAAGCTTTCTTT.

The rearrangement joins TRBV25-1 to TRBJ1-5; D is undetermined. V dropped 6 bases and J dropped 9 bases, with 18 bases sitting between them. CDR1 is MGHDK, CDR2 SYGVNS, per germline. There are 14 residues in the CDR3. The CDR3 sequence: CASRPAWEGTPQHF. The DNA for the CDR3 is TGTGCCAGCAGACCGGCCTGGGAGGGAACGCCCCAGCATTTT. Complete variable domain (other parts from reference TRBV25-1 and TRBJ1-5): EADIYQTPRYLVIGTGKKITLECSQTMGHDKMYWYQQDPGMELHLIHYSYGVNSTEKGDLSSESTVSRIRTEHFPLTLESARPSHTSQYLCASRPAWEGTPQHFGDGTRLSIL.

The V gene is TRBV4-1, the J gene TRBJ2-3, with a possible D match to TRBD2 (5 bases). Trimming shortened V by 0 bases and J by 0 bases, and 10 bases separated the two germline ends. Germline V lookup: CDR1 MGHRA, CDR2 YSYEKL. The CDR3 sequence is 16 residues long. The CDR3 sequence: CASSQEGDFSTDTQYF. CDR3 coding DNA: TGCGCCAGCAGCCAAGAGGGAGACTTTAGCACAGATACGCAGTATTTT.